This T cell receptor (beta chain) was captured by sequencing in a study of blood T cell repertoires in COVID-19. About the study: Sites across the United States, Italy and Spain contributed samples from acute and convalescent COVID-19. Nucleic acid was either cDNA or gDNA, and it came from T cells, B-cell-depleted T cells, or PBMCs.

Authors' data handling: Researchers report that nucleated cell counts were estimated from reference gene primer amplification. Some clones are missing from TCRdb's copy, which holds only in-frame ones; the method was immunoSEQ multiplex PCR. For V, J and clone size, that table is used; D and trimming come from the DNA. The sample has roughly 360,000 clones; roughly 90% are singletons. In assigning cohorts, the study relied on participant-reported clinical history. Per germline, CDR1 LGHDT and CDR2 YNNKEL (reference sequence). V lost 0 bases to trimming and J lost 7 bases, with 19 bases between them. The CDR3 has 17 residues.

The sequence came from a woman aged 25 to 39 with acute COVID-19. Sample: PBMCs or T cells enriched from blood (not recorded which). The V gene is TRBV3-1 (or the pseudogene TRBV3-2), the J gene TRBJ2-4, with D possibly matching TRBD2 (6 bases). The CDR3 DNA reads as TGTGCCAGCAGCCAAGAGGGGGATGGAGGGATGTCGAACATTCAGTACTTC. This encodes CASSQEGDGGMSNIQYF.